This T cell receptor (beta chain) was sequenced in a study of T cells in Graves' hyperthyroidism and ophthalmopathy. RNA transcripts gave rise to amplified TCR beta CDR3 regions. When the TCR CDR3 underwent first-round RT-PCR, the HTBI primer set was used. MiXCR was run by TCRdb on the multiplex PCR reads, yielding one entry per CDR3 protein. The profile shows around 620,000 distinct CDR3 sequences, 14% of them singletons. In this sample, this clonotype turned up many times. V was shortened by 2 bases and J by 0 bases, with 6 bases between the two germline ends. Germline V CDR1 and CDR2: GTSNPN, SVGIG (reference sequence). This CDR3 spans 13 amino acids. PBMCs were collected from a roughly 10 ml volume of fresh peripheral blood.

The chain recombines TRBV30 with TRBJ2-3, with D unresolved. The material sequenced was blood. This TCR came from a woman younger than 35 with Graves' ophthalmopathy. CDR3 residues: CAWSPISTDTQYF. The CDR3 nucleotides read TGTGCCTGGAGTCCCATAAGCACAGATACGCAGTATTTT.